The source of this TCR beta chain is a study of shared clonotypes between healthy human individuals (dated by TCRdb to about 2020). About the study as a whole: A couple of women and a few men aged 18 to 49 years were included in the cohort. Per donor, three plates each were used for CD4 naive and CD4 memory, two for CD8 naive, and one for CD8 memory. Blood TCR repertoires of about 5 healthy adults were deeply sequenced to estimate repertoire size and the extent of clonotype sharing between individuals. To increase sequencing depth and limit assay-specific biases, TCR repertoire library preparation and sequencing were carried out by different laboratories using diverse techniques. Between about 0.8 and 9 billion PBMCs per donor were obtained by leukapheresis. Points the paper makes about the study in general: The genetic and exposure-history diversity represented was limited by the small number of donors. Sampling was limited to blood, and TCR repertoires in tissue likely differ from TCR repertoires in blood. Larger estimated clonotype richness was generally found for naive subsets than for memory subsets. About 5% of naive CD4, 3.5% of naive CD8, around 2.3% of memory CD4, and 0.4% of memory CD8 clonotypes were shared across several donors. Compared with non-shared clonotypes, the clonotypes found in all four sorted-subset donors had higher generation probabilities. Pairwise subsampling indicated that sequencing depth was expected to affect the degree of clonotype sharing among donors. Incomplete sequencing was indicated by rarefaction of sorted-subset datasets, despite the large sequencing depth.

Using the deep immunoSEQ assay, TCR CDR3 regions were amplified from genomic DNA by multiplex PCR. Genomic DNA extracted from each cell subset was distributed evenly over all wells of several immunoSEQ 96-well plates, and each plate served as one replicate. For sorted subsets, 150 to 250 ng of genomic DNA, equivalent to 25,000 to 35,000 T cell genomes, went into each replicate PCR. The purified libraries were quantified using a Qubit 3.0 fluorometer, sized with a Bioanalyzer 2100, and then quantified again using the KAPA Library Quantification kit. Each immunoSEQ 96-well plate was sequenced on its own single-read 150-cycle Illumina NextSeq 550 flow cell. The original methods were these. The immunoSEQ output contained only junctional sequences without quality scores, so filtering could not match that applied to full-length reads. To assign V/J genes and CDR3, sequences were annotated against IMGT germline references using PyIR, a Python wrapper for IgBLAST v1.9. Reads with weak V/J assignments (E-value above 1e-6), missing CDR3, stop codons, out-of-frame junctions, or ambiguous translated residues were removed. A V3J clonotype was defined by an identical inferred V gene, J gene, and CDR3 amino acid sequence. The percentage overlap between two repertoires was calculated by dividing the number of shared unique clonotypes by the size of the smaller repertoire. Richness of each repertoire was evaluated using RTK rarefaction, the Chao1 estimator, and Recon v2.1 estimates of unobserved clonotypes. Generation probabilities were computed with OLGA for all TCRbeta clonotypes obtained by the gDNA method from a few donors. TCRdb took this table from immuneACCESS and kept in-frame rearrangements with V and J called. Such tables lack part of the clones; where checked against another copy, unresolved V genes explain under half of the gap, and the rest is unexplained. For V, J and clone size, that table is used; D and trimming come from the DNA. The sample profile shows roughly 2,000,000 clones; roughly 93% of them were found once. About 1.7% of the sample comes from the top ten.

Worth noting for this clone: Its antigen has not been determined. One base away there is no much larger clone; base qualities are not given.

V gives up 0 bases and J gives up 6 bases, and the segment between their germline ends measures 11 bases. The germline V gene specifies MDHEN as CDR1 and SYDVKM as CDR2. The CDR3 has 15 amino acids, counting the end cysteine and phenylalanine. The sequence is cut down to CDR3 DNA, 45 bases in frame from base 1. CD8 naive samples were CD45RO-negative cells positively selected for CCR7, giving a CD45RA+CCR7+ population that excluded TemRA cells. The donors were healthy, HIV-negative adults who had no recently reported acute infections or vaccinations. Only Caucasian adults living in Nashville, Tennessee, USA were represented among the donors. After blood collection by leukapheresis, PBMCs were isolated using Ficoll-Histopaque density gradient centrifugation and then cryopreserved in the vapor phase of liquid nitrogen. Analytical flow cytometry was used to check the purity and quantity of each magnetically sorted T cell population. From each sorted fraction, genomic DNA was isolated and quantified by UV absorbance on a Nanodrop 2000c.

The sample taken for sequencing was naive CD8+ T cells from PBMCs. The sample's cell subset or site label, decoded: CD45RA+CCR7+. The receptor comes from a man between 18 and 29 years old in good health. Some clones in this sample may be carry-over from other donors' samples. The chain links TRBV28 with TRBJ2-2, and perhaps TRBD2 as D gene, on 5 matching bases. The sequenced DNA is TGTGCCAGCAGTTTATGGGGAGAGAGCGCCGGGGAGCTGTTTTTT. Translated, it reads CASSLWGESAGELFF. The full variable domain, completed from the reference TRBV28 and TRBJ2-2 proteins outside the CDR3, reads DVKVTQSSRYLVKRTGEKVFLECVQDMDHENMFWYRQDPGLGLRLIYFSYDVKMKEKGDIPEGYSVSREKKERFSLILESASTNQTSMYLCASSLWGESAGELFFGEGSRLTVL.